This T cell receptor beta chain was retrieved from a study of spatial heterogeneity in lung cancer. Study overall: Beta-chain sequences consistently outnumbered alpha-chain sequences in detection.

TCRdb passed the 5' RACE reads through MiXCR, listing each CDR3 protein once. The sample records roughly 82,000 distinct CDR3 sequences, roughly 12% being singletons. The sample holds many counts of this clonotype. Noted time point: sample taken at primary tumor resection. Frozen PBMC, nontumor lung or tumor provided whole RNA, which was sequenced unsorted. The donor population consisted of roughly 70 patients with untreated, early-stage non-small cell lung cancer. Trimming pared 1 base from V and 4 bases from J, leaving 9 bases between. Germline assignment: CDR1 SGHVS and CDR2 FQNEAQ. The length of the CDR3 is 14 residues.

This specimen consisted of PBMCs, obtained at surgery. The chain links TRBV7-8 to TRBJ2-3; possible D gene TRBD2, 5 bases. This TCR derives from a male donor with early-stage non-small cell lung cancer. CDR3 DNA sequence: TGTGCCAGCAGCTTAGGAGGGAGCTCAGATACGCAGTATTTT. It yields the protein CASSLGGSSDTQYF.